The clone carrying this T cell receptor (delta chain) was observed many times. Its specificity is not known. CDR3 size: 14 residues. Trimming took 5 bases from V and 1 from J, leaving 11 bases between them. From germline, CDR1 is TSWWSYY and CDR2 QGS. This sample was included in a study of Vδ1+ human thymocytes. Regarding the study as a whole: Highly polyclonal TRG and TRD repertoires with Gaussian CDR3 length distributions appeared in thymus.

Extracted RNA was reverse transcribed into cDNA. Pooled V-gene forward primers with one constant-region reverse primer generated the CDR3 amplicons by multiplex PCR. TCRdb re-identified clones in the multiplex PCR reads via CATT. The repertoire consists of just under 55,000 delta-chain clones, with approximately 16% occurring once and the leading ten covering approximately 0.5%. The sorted cells were CD3+ Vdelta1+ Vdelta2- thymocytes from alphabeta-depleted thymus. Sequenced sample: Vdelta1+ gamma-delta thymocytes from the thymus. Subset given: FACS-sorted CD3+ TCRalphabeta- TCRVdelta1+ TCRVdelta2- thymocytes. The receptor was derived from a boy less than two years old who had congenital heart surgery. The chain combines TRDV1 with TRDJ1; D is undetermined. The CDR3 protein is CALGLGASTDKLIF. The DNA for the CDR3 is TGTGCTCTTGGGCTAGGGGCGTCCACCGATAAACTCATCTTT.